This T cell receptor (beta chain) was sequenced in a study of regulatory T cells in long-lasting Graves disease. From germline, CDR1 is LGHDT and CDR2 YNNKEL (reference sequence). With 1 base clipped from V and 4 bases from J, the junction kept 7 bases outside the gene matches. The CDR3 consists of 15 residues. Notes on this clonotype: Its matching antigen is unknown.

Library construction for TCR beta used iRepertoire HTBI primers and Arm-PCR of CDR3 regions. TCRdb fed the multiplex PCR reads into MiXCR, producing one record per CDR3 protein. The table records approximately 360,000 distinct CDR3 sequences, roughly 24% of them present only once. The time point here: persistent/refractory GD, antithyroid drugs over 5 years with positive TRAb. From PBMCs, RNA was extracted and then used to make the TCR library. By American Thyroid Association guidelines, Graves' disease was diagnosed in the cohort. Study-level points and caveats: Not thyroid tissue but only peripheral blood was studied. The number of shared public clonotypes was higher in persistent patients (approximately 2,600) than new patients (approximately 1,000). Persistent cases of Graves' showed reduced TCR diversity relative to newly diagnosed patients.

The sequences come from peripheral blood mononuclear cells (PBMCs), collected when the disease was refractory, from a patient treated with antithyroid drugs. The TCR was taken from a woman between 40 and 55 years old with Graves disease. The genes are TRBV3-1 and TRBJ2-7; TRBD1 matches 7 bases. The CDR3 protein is CASSQVSGQKYEQYF. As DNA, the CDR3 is TGTGCCAGCAGCCAAGTATCGGGACAGAAATACGAGCAGTACTTC.